This T cell receptor (beta chain) was sequenced in a study of human T cells and chemical hapten exposure. Study-level background: Alopecia areata, totalis or universalis affected patients who were mostly female. Whole-study findings and limits: Expanded TCR sets contained significantly more large CDR3 similarity clusters than controls.

The CDR3 extends over 12 amino acids. J gave up 6 bases and V 7 bases, and 5 bases lay outside the gene matches. CDR1 is SQVTM, CDR2 ANQGSEA, per germline. Time point specified: patch test 2, 6 weeks after DPC sensitization. The treatment here: therapeutic diphenylcyclopropenone sensitization with weekly scalp DPC. The drawing of blood occurred before each patch test was applied. The library labeled individual cDNA molecules by adding unique molecular identifiers to them. TCRdb processed the RACE reads anew with MiXCR; each CDR3 protein has one entry. Of 73,000 or so distinct CDR3 sequences listed, roughly 8.5% are singletons. For this clonotype: Its antigen is undetermined.

The chain carries TRBV29-1 and TRBJ2-1, with 8 bases matching TRBD2. This sequence originates from a woman aged 45-65 years with alopecia areata. Some clones in this sample may be carry-over from other donors' samples. Sequences were derived from whole blood, sampled in connection with sensitization to the hapten diphenylcyclopropenone (DPC). The CDR3 spells CSAGGQGNEQFF. The CDR3 DNA is TGCAGCGCGGGGGGGCAGGGCAATGAGCAGTTCTTC.